The clone carrying this T cell receptor (beta chain) was recorded many times. Its cognate antigen is unknown. The germline CDR1 and CDR2 sequences are SGHTA and FQGNSA. The germline V and J ends were trimmed by 2 bases and 2 bases, with 14 bases remaining between them. This CDR3 is 16 amino acids long. This sample stems from a study of response to subunit inactivated influenza vaccine. A single record per CDR3 protein comes from TCRdb applying MiXCR to the RT-PCR reads. This table holds a few hundred thousand distinct CDR3 sequences, approximately 23% found once. Study-level findings and limits: The authors suggested that few new T cells are recruited per seasonal influenza vaccination.

The chain is built from TRBV7-2 and TRBJ2-3, with D hard to call. This clonotype was sampled from a man aged 50 to 69 who received an inactivated influenza vaccine. Specimen: PBMCs from blood, collected approximately 20 months after vaccination. CDR3 residues: CASSLSPVKHTDTQYF. For the CDR3, the DNA is TGTGCCAGCAGCTTAAGCCCGGTCAAGCACACAGATACGCAGTATTTT.